One and the same sample provided the 20 T cell receptor beta chains below, sequenced in a study of T cell responses to AZD1222 COVID-19 vaccine. The assay was immunoSEQ multiplex PCR, and TCRdb's table has in-frame clones only and misses some. The table lists roughly 180,000 clones, around 88% of them singletons. Material: peripheral blood, obtained on day 0 of AZD1222 vaccination. These receptors came from an adult in good health.

The V call is TRBV30, the J call TRBJ1-2; 12 nucleotides match TRBD1. CDR3 length equals 15 residues. CDR1 GTSNPN and CDR2 SVGIG come from the germline V gene (reference sequence). V trimming: 1 base; J trimming: 8 bases; junction bases outside the gene matches: 8. As DNA, the CDR3 is TGTGCCTGGAGTGAGGGACAGGGGGCCGGGGGAGGCTACACCTTC. Its translation is CAWSEGQGAGGGYTF.

This rearrangement joins TRBV25-1 to TRBJ1-6, with D tentatively TRBD1 (5 bases). Germline CDR1 MGHDK, CDR2 SYGVNS. V dropped 10 bases and J dropped 4 bases, with 20 bases sitting between them. This CDR3 contains 16 residues. The CDR3: CATQSPGDGYNSPLHF. The CDR3 coding sequence is TGTGCCACCCAGTCGCCGGGGGACGGGTATAATTCACCCCTCCACTTT.

This clone was counted once. The J gene is TRBJ1-5, the V gene TRBV20-1; no clear D gene. Trimming left V 3 bases short and J 7 bases short, with 7 bases between. The CDR3 is 11 amino acids. CDR1 is DFQATT and CDR2 is SNEGSKA in the germline V gene (reference sequence). Here the CDR3 DNA reads TGCAGTGCTAGTAGAAACCAGCCCCAGCATTTT. Its translation: CSASRNQPQHF.

The rearrangement uses TRBV11-3 and TRBJ2-1; D is possibly TRBD2 (5 bases). Looked up from germline, CDR1 is SGHNT and CDR2 is YENEEA. The CDR3 consists of 19 residues. Deletions cut 1 base from V and 0 bases from J, with 19 bases between. CDR3 sequence (DNA): TGTGCCAGCAGCTTAGCCAACCCCATGACTATCCCCTCCTACAATGAGCAGTTCTTC. Translating gives CASSLANPMTIPSYNEQFF.

This chain connects TRBV27 to TRBJ1-6; D ambiguous. Trimming cost V 4 bases and J 11 bases, with 15 bases left between them. This CDR3 is built from 14 residues. In germline, CDR1 is MNHEY, CDR2 SMNVEV (reference sequence). In DNA, the CDR3 is TGTGCCAGCAGTTCCCGGGTTTTTAAGCCACCCCTCCACTTT. Residues: CASSSRVFKPPLHF.

The chain combines TRBV5-1 with TRBJ2-7; 14 bases match TRBD2. This CDR3 contains 16 residues. Germline trimming cut 4 bases from V and 1 base from J; bases unmatched to any gene: 4. CDR1 and CDR2 from the germline V gene are SGHRS and YFSETQ. CDR3 loop: CASSPGTSGGSYEQYF. In DNA form, the CDR3 reads TGCGCCAGCAGCCCTGGGACTAGCGGGGGATCCTACGAGCAGTACTTC.

The chain joins TRBV5-1 to TRBJ2-3; D tentatively fits TRBD1 or TRBD2 (5 bases each). The germline V gene encodes CDR1 SGHRS and CDR2 YFSETQ. V lost 4 bases and J lost 5, with 20 bases in between. This CDR3 has 16 amino acids. The CDR3, as DNA: TGCGCCAGCAGCAACCATGGCACCGGGGCTGAAGATACGCAGTATTTT. Translation: CASSNHGTGAEDTQYF.

The J gene is TRBJ2-5, the V gene TRBV19; D tentatively reads TRBD1 or TRBD2 (5 bases each). From germline, CDR1 is LNHDA and CDR2 SQIVND (reference sequence). This CDR3 is 15 amino acids long. V was clipped by 2 bases and J by 5 bases, with 15 bases between them. Here the CDR3 DNA reads TGTGCCAGTAGTATACGGGACCAAGGGCGGGAGACCCAGTACTTC. Translation: CASSIRDQGRETQYF.

The chain joins TRBV4-2 to TRBJ1-1; the D gene is possibly TRBD1 (6 bases). V dropped 0 bases and J dropped 6 bases, with 14 bases sitting between them. Germline V CDR1 and CDR2: LGHNA, YNFKEQ. The CDR3 length is 15 residues. CDR3 DNA: TGTGCCAGCAGCCAAGAAGACAGGTATGCCGCTGAAGCTTTCTTT. Encoded protein: CASSQEDRYAAEAFF.

The J gene is TRBJ2-7, the V gene TRBV27, with 9 bases fitting TRBD1. J gave up 3 bases and V 5 bases, and 5 bases lay outside the gene matches. Germline assignment: CDR1 MNHEY and CDR2 SMNVEV (reference sequence). The CDR3 sequence is 14 residues long. CDR3 DNA sequence: TGTGCCAGCAGTCCATCGGGACAGGGCTACGAGCAGTACTTC. Protein product: CASSPSGQGYEQYF.

The chain carries TRBV28 and TRBJ2-5, with D possibly TRBD1 on 5 matching bases. Germline V gives CDR1 MDHEN, CDR2 SYDVKM. V lost 2 bases, J lost 0 bases, and 7 bases lay in between. The CDR3 loop spans 14 amino acids. The CDR3 DNA reads as TGTGCCAGCAGTTTACAAGGGGACCAAGAGACCCAGTACTTC. Translation gives CASSLQGDQETQYF.

The rearrangement joins TRBV5-1 to TRBJ2-7, with D perhaps TRBD2 (6 bases). Germline-derived CDR1 and CDR2 are SGHRS and YFSETQ. V was pared by 1 base and J by 6 bases, with 17 bases between. CDR3 length: 15 amino acids. CDR3 nucleotide sequence: TGCGCCAGCAGCTTGCCCCCCCCCTACGGGGGCGAGCAGTACTTC. The encoded protein is CASSLPPPYGGEQYF.

The chain is built from TRBV7-2 and TRBJ2-5; D remains ambiguous. Trimming removed 4 bases from V and 4 bases from J, with 7 bases in between. From germline, CDR1 is SGHTA and CDR2 FQGNSA. This CDR3 contains 12 residues. This CDR3 reads CASSSPLETQYF. Written as DNA, the CDR3 is TGTGCCAGCAGCTCCCCCTTAGAGACCCAGTACTTC.

This sequence joins TRBV7-2 and TRBJ2-7; tentatively, D is TRBD1 (6 bases). V was clipped by 4 bases and J by 6 bases, with 13 bases between them. Germline CDR1 and CDR2: SGHTA and FQGNSA. CDR3 length: 13 residues. The CDR3 DNA is TGTGCCAGCAGCTCAAGCAACAGGGTCGAGCAGTACTTC. This gives the protein CASSSSNRVEQYF.

The chain links TRBV6-5 to TRBJ1-2; 8 nucleotides agree with TRBD1. Looked up from germline, CDR1 is MNHEY and CDR2 is SVGAGI. V lost 4 bases to trimming and J lost 7 bases; unmatched junction nucleotides: 2. This CDR3 has 12 residues. DNA of the CDR3: TGTGCCAGCAGTTCTCAGGGGGCTGGCTACACCTTC. This sequence encodes CASSSQGAGYTF.

V usage is TRBV13 and J usage is TRBJ1-4; 8 nucleotides line up with TRBD1. This CDR3 has 15 amino acids. V shed 3 bases and J 2 bases; nucleotides not matched to a gene: 2. Germline loops: CDR1 PRHDT, CDR2 FYEKMQ (reference sequence). The CDR3 nucleotides are TGTGCCAGCAGCTTGGGACAGGCTACTAATGAAAAACTGTTTTTT. Amino acids: CASSLGQATNEKLFF. Combining the CDR3 with reference TRBV13 and TRBJ1-4 gives the whole variable domain AAGVIQSPRHLIKEKRETATLKCYPIPRHDTVYWYQQGPGQDPQFLISFYEKMQSDKGSIPDRFSAQQFSDYHSELNMSSLELGDSALYFCASSLGQATNEKLFFGSGTQLSVL.

The chain is built from TRBV7-6 and TRBJ1-3; D call uncertain. The CDR3 contains 15 residues. V lost 2 bases, J lost 0 bases, and 8 bases lay in between. Germline CDR1 reads SGHVS; CDR2 reads FNYEAQ. CDR3 residues: CASSLSSISGNTIYF. Written as DNA, the CDR3 is TGTGCCAGCAGCTTATCCAGCATCTCTGGAAACACCATATATTTT.

This clone was counted a single time. This sequence joins TRBV30 and TRBJ1-3; D unresolved. V was pared by 0 bases and J by 3 bases, with 6 bases between. The CDR3 is 13 amino acids. The germline gives CDR1 GTSNPN, CDR2 SVGIG (reference sequence). CDR3 loop: CAWSVHSGNTIYF. In DNA, the CDR3 is TGTGCCTGGAGTGTACATAGTGGAAACACCATATATTTT.

This clone was recorded a few times. The chain employs TRBV19 and TRBJ1-1, with 7 positions matching TRBD1. The CDR3 sequence is 14 residues long. The junction had 6 bases not matched to a gene; V was cut back by 4 bases and J by 4 bases. Germline CDR1 and CDR2: LNHDA and SQIVND (reference sequence). The CDR3 DNA reads as TGTGCCAGTAGTAAACAGGGGCAGGGCACTGAAGCTTTCTTT. Encoded protein: CASSKQGQGTEAFF.

The V gene is TRBV27, the J gene TRBJ2-3, with 10 bases that match TRBD2. V shed 4 bases and J 1 base; nucleotides not matched to a gene: 2. CDR1 is MNHEY and CDR2 is SMNVEV in the germline V gene (reference sequence). CDR3 length equals 15 residues. The CDR3: CASSSLAGRTDTQYF. DNA for the CDR3: TGTGCCAGCAGTTCACTAGCGGGACGCACAGATACGCAGTATTTT.